These 2 T cell receptor beta chains were sequenced from one sample in a study of a mutant IDH1 vaccine in newly diagnosed glioma. Their cognate antigens are unknown. The assay was immunoSEQ multiplex PCR, and TCRdb's table has in-frame clones only and misses some. The sample includes 20,000 to 25,000 clones, roughly nine tenths of them seen just once. Regarding time point: week 11, during vaccination. Alongside topical imiquimod, each dose of vaccine comprised 300 ug of mutant IDH1 20-mer peptide. This material consisted of PBMCs, taken from a glioma patient whose treatment included an IDH1 peptide vaccine. The receptor source for this set is a woman aged 40 to 50 with glioma.

The chain employs TRBV2 and TRBJ1-2; D may be TRBD1 (5 bases). Germline V gene lookup returns CDR1 SNHLY and CDR2 FYNNEI. The V and J ends lost 7 bases and 3 bases respectively, with 9 bases between them. CDR3 length: 12 residues. CDR3 residues: CASIGGDYGYTF. The CDR3, as DNA: TGTGCCAGCATTGGGGGGGACTATGGCTACACCTTC.

V and J are TRBV4-3 and TRBJ1-5, with D maybe TRBD1 (6 bases). The CDR3 is made up of 14 amino acids. V was shortened by 4 bases and J by 3 bases, with 10 bases between the two germline ends. From germline, CDR1 is LGHNA and CDR2 YSLEER. CDR3 amino acids: CASSLDRYNQPQHF. The CDR3 DNA follows: TGCGCCAGCAGCCTCGACAGGTACAATCAGCCCCAGCATTTT.